This T cell receptor beta chain was documented in a study of T cells in Graves' hyperthyroidism and ophthalmopathy. Study findings and constraints: Ophthalmopathy stood apart from stable hyperthyroidism in a 13 V-J model.

This clonotype was detected ten times or more. Its antigen is not known. The CDR3 loop spans 13 amino acids. V was shortened by 5 bases and J by 4 bases, with 11 bases between the two germline ends. Ophthalmopathy patients had moderate-to-severe active disease, CAS ≥3, NOSPECS ≥4, and disease duration under 3 months. Template material for amplifying TCR beta CDR3 regions consisted of RNA transcripts. RT-PCR in the first round (using the HTBI primer set) targeted the TCR CDR3. In TCRdb, the multiplex PCR reads were re-called with MiXCR into one record per CDR3 protein. The sample lists under 250,000 distinct CDR3 sequences; over 20% were seen once.

This sequence joins TRBV12-3 or TRBV12-4 and TRBJ1-1, with a possible D match to TRBD1 (6 bases). The sequenced material came from blood. The sequence derives from a woman aged 35 to 49 with Graves' ophthalmopathy. CDR3 in amino acids: CASSEGGVTEAFF. The CDR3, as DNA: TGTGCCAGCAGTGAGGGGGGGGTCACTGAAGCTTTCTTT.